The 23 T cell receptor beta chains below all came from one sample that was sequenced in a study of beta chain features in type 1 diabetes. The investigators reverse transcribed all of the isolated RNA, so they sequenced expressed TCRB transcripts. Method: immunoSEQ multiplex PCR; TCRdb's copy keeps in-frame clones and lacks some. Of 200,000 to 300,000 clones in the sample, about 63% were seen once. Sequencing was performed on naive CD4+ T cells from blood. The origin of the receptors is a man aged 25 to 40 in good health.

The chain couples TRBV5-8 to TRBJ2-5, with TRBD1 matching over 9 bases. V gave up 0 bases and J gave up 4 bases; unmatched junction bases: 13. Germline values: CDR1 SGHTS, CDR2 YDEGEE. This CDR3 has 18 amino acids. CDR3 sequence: CASSLAGTGYEGGETQYF. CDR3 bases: TGTGCCAGCAGCTTGGCCGGGACAGGGTACGAAGGGGGAGAGACCCAGTACTTC.

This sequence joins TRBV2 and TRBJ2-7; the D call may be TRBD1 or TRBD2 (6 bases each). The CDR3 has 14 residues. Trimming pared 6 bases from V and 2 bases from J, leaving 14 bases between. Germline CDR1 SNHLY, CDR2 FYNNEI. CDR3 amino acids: CASSQLGGTYEQYF. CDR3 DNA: TGTGCCAGCAGCCAGTTAGGGGGGACCTACGAGCAGTACTTC.

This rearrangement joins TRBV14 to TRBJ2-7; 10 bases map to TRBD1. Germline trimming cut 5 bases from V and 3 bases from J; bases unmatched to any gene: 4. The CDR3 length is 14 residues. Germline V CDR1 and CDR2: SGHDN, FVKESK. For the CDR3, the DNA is TGTGCCAGCAGCGCCCGGGACAGGGGCTACGAGCAGTACTTC. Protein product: CASSARDRGYEQYF.

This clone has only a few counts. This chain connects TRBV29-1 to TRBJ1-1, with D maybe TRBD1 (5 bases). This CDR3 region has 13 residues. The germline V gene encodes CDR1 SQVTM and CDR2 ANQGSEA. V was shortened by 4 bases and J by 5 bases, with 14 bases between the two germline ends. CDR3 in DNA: TGCAGCGTTGGTCGGCAGGGTAGGACTGAAGCTTTCTTT. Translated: CSVGRQGRTEAFF. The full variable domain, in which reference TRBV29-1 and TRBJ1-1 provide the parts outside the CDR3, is SAVISQKPSRDICQRGTSLTIQCQVDSQVTMMFWYRQQPGQSLTLIATANQGSEATYESGFVIDKFPISRPNLTFSTLTVSNMSPEDSSIYLCSVGRQGRTEAFFGQGTRLTVV.

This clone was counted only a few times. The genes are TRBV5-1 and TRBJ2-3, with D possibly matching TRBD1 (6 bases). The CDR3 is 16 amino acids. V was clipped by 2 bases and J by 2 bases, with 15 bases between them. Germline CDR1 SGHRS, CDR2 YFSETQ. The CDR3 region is CASSFTGPANTDTQYF. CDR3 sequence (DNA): TGCGCCAGCAGCTTCACAGGGCCCGCCAACACAGATACGCAGTATTTT. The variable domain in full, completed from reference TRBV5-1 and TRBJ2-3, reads KAGVTQTPRYLIKTRGQQVTLSCSPISGHRSVSWYQQTPGQGLQFLFEYFSETQRNKGNFPGRFSGRQFSNSRSEMNVSTLELGDSALYLCASSFTGPANTDTQYFGPGTRLTVL.

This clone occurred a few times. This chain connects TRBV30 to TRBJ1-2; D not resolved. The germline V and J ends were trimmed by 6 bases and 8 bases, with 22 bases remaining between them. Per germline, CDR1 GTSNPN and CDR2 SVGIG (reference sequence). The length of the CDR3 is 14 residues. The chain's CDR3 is CACPPNRVSGGYTF. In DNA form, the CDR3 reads TGTGCCTGTCCCCCAAACCGGGTCTCGGGAGGCTACACCTTC.

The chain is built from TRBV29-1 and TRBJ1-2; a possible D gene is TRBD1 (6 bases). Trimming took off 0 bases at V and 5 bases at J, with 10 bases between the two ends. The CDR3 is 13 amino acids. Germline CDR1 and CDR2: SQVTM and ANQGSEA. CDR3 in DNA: TGCAGCGTTGAAGACCTGACAGGTTATGGCTACACCTTC. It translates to CSVEDLTGYGYTF. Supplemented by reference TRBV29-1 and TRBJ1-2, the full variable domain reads SAVISQKPSRDICQRGTSLTIQCQVDSQVTMMFWYRQQPGQSLTLIATANQGSEATYESGFVIDKFPISRPNLTFSTLTVSNMSPEDSSIYLCSVEDLTGYGYTFGSGTRLTVV.

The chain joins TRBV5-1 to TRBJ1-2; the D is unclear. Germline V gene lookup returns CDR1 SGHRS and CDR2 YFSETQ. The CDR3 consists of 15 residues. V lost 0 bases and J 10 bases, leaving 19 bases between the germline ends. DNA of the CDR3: TGCGCCAGCAGCTTGGAAGGAGGAGAGGTACTATACTACACCTTC. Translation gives CASSLEGGEVLYYTF. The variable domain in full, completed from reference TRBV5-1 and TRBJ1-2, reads KAGVTQTPRYLIKTRGQQVTLSCSPISGHRSVSWYQQTPGQGLQFLFEYFSETQRNKGNFPGRFSGRQFSNSRSEMNVSTLELGDSALYLCASSLEGGEVLYYTFGSGTRLTVV.

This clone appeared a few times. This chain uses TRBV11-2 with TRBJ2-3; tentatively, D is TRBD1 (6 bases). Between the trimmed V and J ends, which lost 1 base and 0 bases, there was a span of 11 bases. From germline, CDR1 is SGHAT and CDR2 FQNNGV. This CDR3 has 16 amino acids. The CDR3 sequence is CASSLVMTGSTDTQYF. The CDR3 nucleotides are TGTGCCAGCAGCTTAGTTATGACAGGTAGCACAGATACGCAGTATTTT.

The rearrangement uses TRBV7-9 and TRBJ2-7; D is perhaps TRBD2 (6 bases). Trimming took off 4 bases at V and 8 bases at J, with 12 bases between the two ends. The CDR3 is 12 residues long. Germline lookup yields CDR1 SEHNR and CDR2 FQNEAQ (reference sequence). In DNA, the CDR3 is TGTGCCAGCAGCTCGCCAAGCGGGCAGCAGTACTTC. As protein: CASSSPSGQQYF.

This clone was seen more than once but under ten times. The CDR3 bases are TGTGCCAGCACCCGAGAGAGGGGCCTTGCAACGGATACGCAGTATTTT. Its protein is CASTRERGLATDTQYF. The chain couples TRBV2 to TRBJ2-3; D is possibly TRBD1 or TRBD2 (5 bases each). V shed 7 bases and J shed 6 bases, with 23 bases lying between them. The CDR3 totals 16 residues. Germline V gene sequence: CDR1 SNHLY, CDR2 FYNNEI.

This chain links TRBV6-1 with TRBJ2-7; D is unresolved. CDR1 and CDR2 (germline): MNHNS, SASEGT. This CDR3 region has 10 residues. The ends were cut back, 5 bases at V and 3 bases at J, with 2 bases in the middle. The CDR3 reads CASSRYEQYF. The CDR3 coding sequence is TGTGCCAGCAGTCGCTACGAGCAGTACTTC.

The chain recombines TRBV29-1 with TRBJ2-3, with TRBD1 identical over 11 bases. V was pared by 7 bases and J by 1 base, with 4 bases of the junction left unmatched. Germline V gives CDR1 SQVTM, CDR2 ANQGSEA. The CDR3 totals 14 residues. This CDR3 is CSAPGQGGTDTQYF. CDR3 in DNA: TGCAGCGCCCCGGGACAGGGGGGCACAGATACGCAGTATTTT.

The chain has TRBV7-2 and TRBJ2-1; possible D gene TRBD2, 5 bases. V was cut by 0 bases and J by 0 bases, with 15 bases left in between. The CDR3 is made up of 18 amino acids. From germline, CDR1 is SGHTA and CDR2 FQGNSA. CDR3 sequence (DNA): TGTGCCAGCAGCTTAGCGTCCAGCGGCCTTTTCTCCTACAATGAGCAGTTCTTC. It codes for CASSLASSGLFSYNEQFF.

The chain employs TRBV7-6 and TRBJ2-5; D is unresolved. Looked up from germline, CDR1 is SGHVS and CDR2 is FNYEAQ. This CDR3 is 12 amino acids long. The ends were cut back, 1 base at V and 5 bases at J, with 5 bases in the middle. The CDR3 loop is CASSLVLETQYF. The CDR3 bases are TGTGCCAGCAGCTTAGTGCTCGAGACCCAGTACTTC.

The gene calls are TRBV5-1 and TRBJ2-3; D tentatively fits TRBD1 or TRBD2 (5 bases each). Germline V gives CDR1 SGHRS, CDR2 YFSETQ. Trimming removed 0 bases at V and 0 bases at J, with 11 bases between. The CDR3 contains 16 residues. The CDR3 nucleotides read TGCGCCAGCAGCTTGGTTCCGGGGACCAGCACAGATACGCAGTATTTT. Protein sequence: CASSLVPGTSTDTQYF.

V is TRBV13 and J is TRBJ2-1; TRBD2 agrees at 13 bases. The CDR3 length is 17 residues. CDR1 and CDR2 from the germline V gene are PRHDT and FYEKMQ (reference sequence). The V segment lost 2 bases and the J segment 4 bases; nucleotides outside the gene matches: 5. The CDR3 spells CASSLRLAGGKYNEQFF. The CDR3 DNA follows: TGTGCCAGCAGCTTACGACTAGCGGGGGGAAAATACAATGAGCAGTTCTTC.

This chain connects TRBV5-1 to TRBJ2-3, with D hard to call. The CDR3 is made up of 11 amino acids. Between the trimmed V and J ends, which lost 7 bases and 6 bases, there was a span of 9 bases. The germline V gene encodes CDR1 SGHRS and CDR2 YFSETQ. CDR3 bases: TGCGCCAGCCACTACGAGGATACGCAGTATTTT. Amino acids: CASHYEDTQYF.

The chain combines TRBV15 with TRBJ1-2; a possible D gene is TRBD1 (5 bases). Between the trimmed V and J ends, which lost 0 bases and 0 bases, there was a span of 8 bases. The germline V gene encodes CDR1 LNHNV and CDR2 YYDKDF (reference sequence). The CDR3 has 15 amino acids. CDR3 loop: CATSREGVSNYGYTF. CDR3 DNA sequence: TGTGCCACCAGCAGAGAGGGGGTTTCTAACTATGGCTACACCTTC.

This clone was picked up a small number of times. The CDR3 DNA reads TGTGCCTGGAGCCGACCAGGGGGCTCATTGACAGATACGCAGTATTTT. This encodes CAWSRPGGSLTDTQYF. This chain joins TRBV30 and TRBJ2-3; 8 bases fit TRBD1. This CDR3 is built from 16 residues. With V trimmed by 3 bases and J by 3 bases, 11 bases remained unmatched. Per germline, CDR1 GTSNPN and CDR2 SVGIG (reference sequence).

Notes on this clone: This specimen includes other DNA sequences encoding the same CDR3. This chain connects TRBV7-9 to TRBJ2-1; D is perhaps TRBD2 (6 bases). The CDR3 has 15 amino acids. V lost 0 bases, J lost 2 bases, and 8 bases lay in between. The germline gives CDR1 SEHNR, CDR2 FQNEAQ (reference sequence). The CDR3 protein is CASSLAGTAYNEQFF. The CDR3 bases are TGTGCCAGCAGCTTAGCAGGGACTGCCTACAATGAGCAGTTCTTC.

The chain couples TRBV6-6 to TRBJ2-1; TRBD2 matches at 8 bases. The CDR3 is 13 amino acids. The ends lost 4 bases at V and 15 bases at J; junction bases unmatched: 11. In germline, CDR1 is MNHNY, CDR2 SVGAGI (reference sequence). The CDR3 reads CASSSTRGLVAFF. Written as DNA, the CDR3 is TGTGCCAGCAGTTCAACCCGGGGACTAGTAGCGTTCTTC.

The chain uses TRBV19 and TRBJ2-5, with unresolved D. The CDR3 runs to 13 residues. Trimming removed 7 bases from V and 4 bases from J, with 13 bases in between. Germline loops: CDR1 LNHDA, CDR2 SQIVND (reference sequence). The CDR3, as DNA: TGTGCCAGTAACCACCTAGGTGGAGAGACCCAGTACTTC. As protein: CASNHLGGETQYF.